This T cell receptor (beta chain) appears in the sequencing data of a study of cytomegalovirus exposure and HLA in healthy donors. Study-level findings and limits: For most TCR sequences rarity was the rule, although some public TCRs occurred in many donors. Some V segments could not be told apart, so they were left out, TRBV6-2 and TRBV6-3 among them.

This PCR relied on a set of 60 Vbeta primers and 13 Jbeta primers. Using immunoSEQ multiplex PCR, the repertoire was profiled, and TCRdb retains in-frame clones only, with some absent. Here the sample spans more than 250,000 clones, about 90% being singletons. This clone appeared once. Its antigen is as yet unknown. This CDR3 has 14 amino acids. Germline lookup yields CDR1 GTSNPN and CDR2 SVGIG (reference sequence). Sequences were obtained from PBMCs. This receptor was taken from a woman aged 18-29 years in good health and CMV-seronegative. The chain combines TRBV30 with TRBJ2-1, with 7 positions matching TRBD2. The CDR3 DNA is TGTGCATCCCTTCTAGCGGTTCTCCACAATGAGCAGTTCTTC. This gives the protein CASLLAVLHNEQFF.